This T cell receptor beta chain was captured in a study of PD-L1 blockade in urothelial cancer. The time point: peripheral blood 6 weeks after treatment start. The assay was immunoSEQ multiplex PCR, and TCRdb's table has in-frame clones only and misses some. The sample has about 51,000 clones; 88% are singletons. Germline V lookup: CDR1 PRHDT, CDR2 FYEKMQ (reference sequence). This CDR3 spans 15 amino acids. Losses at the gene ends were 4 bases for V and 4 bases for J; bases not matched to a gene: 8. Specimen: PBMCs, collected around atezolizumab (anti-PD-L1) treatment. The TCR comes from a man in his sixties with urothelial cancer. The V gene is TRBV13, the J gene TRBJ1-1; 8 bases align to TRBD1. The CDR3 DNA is TGTGCCAGCAGCTCCTTGGACAGGGATGTCACTGAAGCTTTCTTT. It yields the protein CASSSLDRDVTEAFF.